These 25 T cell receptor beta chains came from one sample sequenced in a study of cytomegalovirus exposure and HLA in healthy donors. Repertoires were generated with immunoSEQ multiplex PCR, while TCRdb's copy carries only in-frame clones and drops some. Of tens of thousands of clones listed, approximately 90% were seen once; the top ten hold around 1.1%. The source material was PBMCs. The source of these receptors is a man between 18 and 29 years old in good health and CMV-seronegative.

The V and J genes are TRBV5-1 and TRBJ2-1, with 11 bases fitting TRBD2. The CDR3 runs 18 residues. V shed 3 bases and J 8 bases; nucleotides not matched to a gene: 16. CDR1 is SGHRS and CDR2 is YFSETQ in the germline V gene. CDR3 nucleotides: TGCGCCAGCAGCTCGGACACCTTAGCGGGAGGGCCGAGGTATGAGCAGTTCTTC. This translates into CASSSDTLAGGPRYEQFF.

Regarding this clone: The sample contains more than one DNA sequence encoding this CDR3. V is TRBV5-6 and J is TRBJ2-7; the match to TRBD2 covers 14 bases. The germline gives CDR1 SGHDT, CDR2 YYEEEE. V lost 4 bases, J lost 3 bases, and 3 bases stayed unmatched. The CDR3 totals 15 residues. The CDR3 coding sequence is TGTGCCAGCAGCGCCGGACTAGCGGGAGGCTACGAGCAGTACTTC. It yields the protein CASSAGLAGGYEQYF.

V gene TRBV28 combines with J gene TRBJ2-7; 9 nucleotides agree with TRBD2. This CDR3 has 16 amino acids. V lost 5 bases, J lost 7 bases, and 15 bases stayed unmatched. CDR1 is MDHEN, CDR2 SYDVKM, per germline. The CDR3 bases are TGTGCCAGCAGTCCCACAGGACTAGCGTCCCCAGGGGAGCAGTACTTC. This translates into CASSPTGLASPGEQYF.

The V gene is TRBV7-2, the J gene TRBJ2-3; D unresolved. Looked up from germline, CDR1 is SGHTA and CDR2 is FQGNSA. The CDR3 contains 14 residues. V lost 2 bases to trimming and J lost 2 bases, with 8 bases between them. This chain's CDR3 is CASSLTQATDTQYF. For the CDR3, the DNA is TGTGCCAGCAGCTTAACTCAGGCCACAGATACGCAGTATTTT.

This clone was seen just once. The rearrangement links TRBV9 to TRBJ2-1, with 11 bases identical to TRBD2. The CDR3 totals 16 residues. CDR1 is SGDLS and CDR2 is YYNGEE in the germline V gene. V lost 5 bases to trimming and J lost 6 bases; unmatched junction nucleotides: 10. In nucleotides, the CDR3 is TGTGCCAGCAGTTATATTCTAGCGGGAGGAGCCAATGAGCAGTTCTTC. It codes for CASSYILAGGANEQFF.

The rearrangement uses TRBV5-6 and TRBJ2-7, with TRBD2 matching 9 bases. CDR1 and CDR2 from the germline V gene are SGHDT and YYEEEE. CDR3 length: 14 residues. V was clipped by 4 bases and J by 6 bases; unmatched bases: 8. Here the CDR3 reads CASSAGGRASEQYF. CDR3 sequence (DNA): TGTGCCAGCAGCGCGGGGGGGAGGGCCTCCGAGCAGTACTTC.

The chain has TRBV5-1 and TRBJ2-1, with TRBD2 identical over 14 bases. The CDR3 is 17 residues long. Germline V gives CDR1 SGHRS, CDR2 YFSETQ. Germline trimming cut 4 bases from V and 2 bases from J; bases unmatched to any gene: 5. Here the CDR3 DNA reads TGCGCCAGCAGCCCAAGACTAGCGGGAGGGACCTACAATGAGCAGTTCTTC. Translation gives CASSPRLAGGTYNEQFF. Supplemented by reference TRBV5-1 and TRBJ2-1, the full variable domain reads KAGVTQTPRYLIKTRGQQVTLSCSPISGHRSVSWYQQTPGQGLQFLFEYFSETQRNKGNFPGRFSGRQFSNSRSEMNVSTLELGDSALYLCASSPRLAGGTYNEQFFGPGTRLTVL.

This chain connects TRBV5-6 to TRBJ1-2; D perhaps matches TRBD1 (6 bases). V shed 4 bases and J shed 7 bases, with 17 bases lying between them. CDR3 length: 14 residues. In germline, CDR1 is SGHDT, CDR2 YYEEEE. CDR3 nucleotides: TGTGCCAGCAGCATAACTACAGGGATCGGTGGCTACACCTTC. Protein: CASSITTGIGGYTF.

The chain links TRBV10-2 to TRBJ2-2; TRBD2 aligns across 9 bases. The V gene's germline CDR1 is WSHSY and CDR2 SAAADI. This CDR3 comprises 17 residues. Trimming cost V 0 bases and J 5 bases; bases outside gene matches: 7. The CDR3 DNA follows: TGCGCCAGCAGTGAGTCAGAAAGCCTAGCGGGGACCGGGGAGCTGTTTTTT. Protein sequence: CASSESESLAGTGELFF.

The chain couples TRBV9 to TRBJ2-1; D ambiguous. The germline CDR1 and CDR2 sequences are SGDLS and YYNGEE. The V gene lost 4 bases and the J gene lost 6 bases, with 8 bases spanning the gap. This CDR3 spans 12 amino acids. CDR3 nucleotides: TGTGCCAGCAGCTTGAGAGGCAATGAGCAGTTCTTC. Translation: CASSLRGNEQFF.

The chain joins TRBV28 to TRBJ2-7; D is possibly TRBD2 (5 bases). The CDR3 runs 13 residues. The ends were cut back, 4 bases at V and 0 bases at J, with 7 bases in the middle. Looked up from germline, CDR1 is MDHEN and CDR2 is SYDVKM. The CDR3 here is CASSYGSSYEQYF. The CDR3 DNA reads TGTGCCAGCAGTTATGGGAGCTCCTACGAGCAGTACTTC.

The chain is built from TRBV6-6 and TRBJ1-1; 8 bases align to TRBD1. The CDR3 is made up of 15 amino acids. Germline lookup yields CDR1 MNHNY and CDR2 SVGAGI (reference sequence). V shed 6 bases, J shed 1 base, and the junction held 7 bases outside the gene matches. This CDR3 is CASRENRGKNTEAFF. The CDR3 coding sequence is TGTGCCAGCAGGGAGAACAGGGGGAAGAACACTGAAGCTTTCTTT.

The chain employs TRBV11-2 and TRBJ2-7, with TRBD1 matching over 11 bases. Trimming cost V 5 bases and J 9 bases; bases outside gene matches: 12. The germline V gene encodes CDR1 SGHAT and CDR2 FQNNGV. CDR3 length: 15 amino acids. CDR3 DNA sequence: TGTGCCAGCAGCCCGTGGACAGGGGGCTCCCTTGGGCAGTACTTC. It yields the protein CASSPWTGGSLGQYF.

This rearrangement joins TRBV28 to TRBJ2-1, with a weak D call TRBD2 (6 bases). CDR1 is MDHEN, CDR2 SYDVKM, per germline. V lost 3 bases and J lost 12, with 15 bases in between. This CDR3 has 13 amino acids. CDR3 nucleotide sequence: TGTGCCAGCAGTTTCCCGGACTATTTGGGGCAGTTCTTC. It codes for CASSFPDYLGQFF.

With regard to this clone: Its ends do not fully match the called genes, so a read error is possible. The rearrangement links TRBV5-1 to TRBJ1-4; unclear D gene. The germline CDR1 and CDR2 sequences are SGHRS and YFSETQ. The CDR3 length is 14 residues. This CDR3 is CASSLDLTKEKLFF. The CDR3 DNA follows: TGCGCCAGCAGCTTGGATCTCACTAAGGAAAAACTGTTTTTT.

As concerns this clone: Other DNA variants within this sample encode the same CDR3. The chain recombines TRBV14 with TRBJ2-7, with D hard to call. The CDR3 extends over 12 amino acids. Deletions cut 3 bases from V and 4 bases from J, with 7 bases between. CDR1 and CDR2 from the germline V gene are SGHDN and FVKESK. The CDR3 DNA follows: TGTGCCAGCAGCCACCGAGGATACGAGCAGTACTTC. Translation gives CASSHRGYEQYF.

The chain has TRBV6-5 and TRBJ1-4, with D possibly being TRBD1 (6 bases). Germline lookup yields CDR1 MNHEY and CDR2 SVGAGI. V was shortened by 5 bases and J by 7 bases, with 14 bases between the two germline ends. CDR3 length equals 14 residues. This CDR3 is CASSPGTLREKLFF. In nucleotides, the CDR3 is TGTGCCAGCAGTCCCGGGACACTACGTGAAAAACTGTTTTTT.

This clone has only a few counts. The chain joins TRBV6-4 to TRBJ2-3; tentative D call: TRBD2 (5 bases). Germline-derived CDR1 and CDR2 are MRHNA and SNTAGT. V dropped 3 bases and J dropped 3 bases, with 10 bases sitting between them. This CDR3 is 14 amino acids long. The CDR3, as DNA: TGTGCCAGCAGTGAAGCGGAGGAAACAGATACGCAGTATTTT. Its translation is CASSEAEETDTQYF.

The CDR3 DNA is TGTGCCAGCTCACCTCCGGGACAGACGACCGGGGAGCTGTTTTTT. Translation gives CASSPPGQTTGELFF. The rearrangement links TRBV18 to TRBJ2-2; 7 bases align to TRBD1. Germline assignment: CDR1 KGHSH and CDR2 LQKENI. V was clipped by 3 bases and J by 5 bases; unmatched bases: 6. The CDR3 is made up of 15 amino acids. The full variable domain, with the rest looked up from reference TRBV18 and TRBJ2-2, is NAGVMQNPRHLVRRRGQEARLRCSPMKGHSHVYWYRQLPEEGLKFMVYLQKENIIDESGMPKERFSAEFPKEGPSILRIQQVVRGDSAAYFCASSPPGQTTGELFFGEGSRLTVL.

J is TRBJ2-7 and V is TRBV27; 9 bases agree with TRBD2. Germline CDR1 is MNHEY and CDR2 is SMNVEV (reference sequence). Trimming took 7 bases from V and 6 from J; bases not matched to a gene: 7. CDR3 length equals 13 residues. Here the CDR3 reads CASKSSGKVEQYF. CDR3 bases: TGTGCCAGCAAATCTAGCGGGAAGGTCGAGCAGTACTTC.

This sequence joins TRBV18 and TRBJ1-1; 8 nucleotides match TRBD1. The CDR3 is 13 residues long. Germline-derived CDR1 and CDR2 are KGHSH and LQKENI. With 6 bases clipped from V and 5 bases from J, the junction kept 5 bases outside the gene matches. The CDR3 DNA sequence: TGTGCCAGCTCCCAACAGGGGGGGACTGAAGCTTTCTTT. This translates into CASSQQGGTEAFF.

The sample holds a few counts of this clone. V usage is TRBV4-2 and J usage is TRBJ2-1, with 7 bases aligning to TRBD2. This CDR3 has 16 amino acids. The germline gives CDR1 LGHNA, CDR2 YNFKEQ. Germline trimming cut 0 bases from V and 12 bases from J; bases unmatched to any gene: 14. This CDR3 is CASSQDESGGPRRQFF. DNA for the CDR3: TGTGCCAGCAGCCAAGATGAATCGGGAGGACCTAGGCGGCAGTTCTTC.

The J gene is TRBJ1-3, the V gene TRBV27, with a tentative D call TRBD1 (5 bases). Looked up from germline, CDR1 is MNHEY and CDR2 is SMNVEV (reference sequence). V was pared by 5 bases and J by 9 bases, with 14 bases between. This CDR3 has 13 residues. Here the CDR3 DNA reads TGTGCCAGCAGTCCGCAGGGTCCAGGCACCATATATTTT. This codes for CASSPQGPGTIYF.

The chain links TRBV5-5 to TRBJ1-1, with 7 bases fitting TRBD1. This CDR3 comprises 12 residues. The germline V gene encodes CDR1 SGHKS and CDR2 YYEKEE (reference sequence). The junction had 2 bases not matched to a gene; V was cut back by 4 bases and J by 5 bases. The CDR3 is CASSATGTEAFF. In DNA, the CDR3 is TGTGCCAGCAGCGCGACAGGGACTGAAGCTTTCTTT.

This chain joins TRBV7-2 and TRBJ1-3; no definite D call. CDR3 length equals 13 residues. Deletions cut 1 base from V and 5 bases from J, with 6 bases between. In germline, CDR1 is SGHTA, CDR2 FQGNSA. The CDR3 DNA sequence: TGTGCCAGCAGCTTAGTTAACAGAAACACCATATATTTT. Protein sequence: CASSLVNRNTIYF.